The clone carrying this T cell receptor beta chain has a single count. Libraries were prepared by immunoSEQ multiplex PCR; TCRdb keeps only in-frame clonotypes and omits some of them. Counted here are nearly 2 million clones, less than 95% occurring once; the ten biggest clones make up around 1.2%. The record originates from a study of shared clonotypes between healthy human individuals. V lost 4 bases and J lost 2; bases outside the gene matches: 5. CDR1 and CDR2 (germline): SGDLS, YYNGEE. This CDR3 spans 14 amino acids. Positively selected for CCR7, the CD45RO-negative cells used as naive CD8 cells excluded terminally differentiated effector memory CD45RA+ cells.

J is TRBJ2-7 and V is TRBV9, with TRBD2 identical over 8 bases. The sequenced sample was naive CD8+ T cells sorted from blood. The receptor was isolated from a man younger than 30 in good health. The CDR3 DNA follows: TGTGCCAGCAGCTTCGGGGGGGCAGCCTACGAGCAGTACTTC. It translates to CASSFGGAAYEQYF. The full variable domain, in which reference TRBV9 and TRBJ2-7 provide the parts outside the CDR3, is DSGVTQTPKHLITATGQRVTLRCSPRSGDLSVYWYQQSLDQGLQFLIQYYNGEERAKGNILERFSAQQFPDLHSELNLSSLELGDSALYFCASSFGGAAYEQYFGPGTRLTVT.